This entry describes one TCR beta chain. No cognate antigen has been identified for it. Base qualities are not recorded, but no much larger clone differs from it by a single base. CDR1 and CDR2, looked up from the germline V gene, are SGHRS and YFSETQ. Deletion took 5 bases off V and 7 bases off J, with a span of 19 bases between the germline ends. Its CDR3 holds 15 amino acids, cysteine through phenylalanine. This entry keeps only the CDR3 DNA: 45 bases, framed from base 1. This record comes from a study of blood T cell repertoires in COVID-19 (dated by TCRdb to the early 2020s). For the wider study: Collaborator samples came from the United States, Italy and Spain and covered acute and convalescent phases of COVID-19. The prospective study material was composed of cDNA or gDNA derived from T cells, B-cell-depleted T cells, or PBMCs. Deeply sampled blood TCRbeta repertoires from subjects exposed to, actively infected with, or recovered from COVID-19 were included in the dataset. The repertoires were made available in a free public database intended to serve as a resource for research on the immune response to SARS-CoV-2. The samples were drawn from two sources: the first 160 participants of the ongoing ImmuneRACE study, and some 1,300 subjects contributed by 6 global collaborators. Sample metadata almost always included a de-identified subject ID, COVID-19 status, age in years and sex. Where available, HLA class I and class II types were taken from metadata supplied by the sample provider and were not determined by assay-based typing.

Findings and caveats that apply to the study as a whole: How much clinical and demographic metadata was included differed by source and by participant, and the metadata was provided uncurated.

Participants in the prospective study were enrolled through a virtual design, were aged about 18 to 90 years, and lived in 24 United States geographic areas. To assign participants to cohorts, the prospective study relied on clinical history that participants themselves reported in a screening survey and a study questionnaire. For ImmuneRACE Cohort 3, a participant was defined as recovered based on two consecutive negative NP/OP PCR tests, clearance by a healthcare professional, or resolution of symptoms. In the prospective study, whole blood, serum and a nasopharyngeal or oropharyngeal swab were collected from each participant by mobile phlebotomists. Additional blood draws and questionnaires over an approximately 2-month period could optionally be provided by prospective study participants. Prospective study blood samples were shipped either frozen or at room temperature before DNA extraction.

The immunoSEQ Assay, a bias-controlled multiplex PCR, was used to amplify TCRbeta CDR3 regions from genomic DNA. The authors' pipeline ran thus. Within the assay, amplification of reference gene primers was used to estimate how many nucleated cells each sample contained. To quantify the absolute abundance of each unique TCRbeta CDR3 rearrangement, sequence reads were collapsed and filtered. For each sample, productive Simpson clonality was calculated by taking the square root of Simpson's diversity index across productive rearrangements. Held by TCRdb, this immuneACCESS table contains in-frame sequences only and omits some clones. Under half of the omission traces to an unresolved V gene where checked; the cause of the rest is unknown. V and J calls and clone size are as listed in that table; D and trimming were resolved from the DNA. The table for this sample lists around 180,000 clones; approximately 85% of them were counted only once. The ten largest clones represent 7% to 10% of the sample.

Sequenced material: PBMCs or T cells enriched from blood (not recorded which). The origin of this receptor is a woman aged 25 to 39 who had recovered from COVID-19. The V gene is TRBV5-1 and the J gene is TRBJ2-1, and TRBD2 may be the D gene, going by 6 matching bases. The nucleotide sequence is TGCGCCAGCAGTGTAGGTAGCGGTTTTGGAAATGAGCAGTTCTTC. This translates into CASSVGSGFGNEQFF.